Sequencing of this TCR beta chain was carried out in a study of blood T cell repertoires in COVID-19. Background on the study: Material from acute and convalescent COVID-19 was sourced from the United States, Italy and Spain. Sources were T cells, B-cell-depleted T cells, or PBMCs; the material itself was cDNA or gDNA.

Per the study methods: Reference gene primer amplification gave estimated nucleated cell counts. TCRdb keeps only in-frame clones here, not all; method: immunoSEQ multiplex PCR. That table is the source of V, J and clone size, and D and trimming were worked out from the DNA. Among approximately 300,000 clones, roughly 90% were seen once, and the ten largest hold less than 4%. Across 24 US areas, participants ranged in age from roughly 18 to 95 years. Germline CDR1 is LGHDT and CDR2 is YNNKEL (reference sequence). V gave up 6 bases and J gave up 1 base, with 9 bases separating them. This CDR3 comprises 13 residues.

This chain joins TRBV3-1 (or the pseudogene TRBV3-2) and TRBJ1-1; no reliable D call. This TCR derives from a woman aged 30 to 39 who had been exposed to COVID-19. The sample taken for sequencing was PBMCs or T cells enriched from blood (not recorded which). The CDR3 bases are TGTGCCAGCAGGGCCTTACAGAACACTGAAGCTTTCTTT. Its translation: CASRALQNTEAFF.